These 32 T cell receptor beta chains came from one sample sequenced in a study of response to subunit inactivated influenza vaccine. TCRdb used MiXCR to reprocess the RT-PCR reads, holding one entry per CDR3 protein. Of 610,000 or so distinct CDR3 sequences listed, 13% to 15% are singletons. The material sequenced was PBMCs from blood, taken 11 to 12 days after vaccination. These receptors all stem from a man in his forties or fifties who received an inactivated influenza vaccine.

This clonotype was detected ten times or more. The chain has TRBV11-3 and TRBJ2-2, with D tentatively TRBD1 (5 bases). The CDR3 spans 16 residues. Trimming stripped 1 base from V and 0 bases from J, with 9 bases between. Looked up from germline, CDR1 is SGHNT and CDR2 is YENEEA. DNA for the CDR3: TGTGCCAGCAGCTTAGGGCAGGGCGCGAACACCGGGGAGCTGTTTTTT. It encodes CASSLGQGANTGELFF.

There are a few counts of this clonotype. V gene TRBV7-6 combines with J gene TRBJ2-7, with D perhaps being TRBD1 or TRBD2 (5 bases each). The CDR3 contains 13 residues. Per germline, CDR1 SGHVS and CDR2 FNYEAQ. V shed 5 bases and J shed 5 bases, with 13 bases lying between them. CDR3: CASSGAGVHEQYF. In nucleotides, the CDR3 is TGTGCCAGCAGCGGGGCGGGCGTCCACGAGCAGTACTTC.

This clonotype was seen many times. V and J are TRBV7-2 and TRBJ2-1; D may be TRBD1 (5 bases). In germline, CDR1 is SGHTA, CDR2 FQGNSA. V was shortened by 1 base and J by 14 bases, with 15 bases between the two germline ends. The CDR3 spans 13 residues. The DNA of the CDR3 is TGTGCCAGCAGCTTAGGAGTAGCCAGGGTGAAGTTCTTC. Residues: CASSLGVARVKFF.

The chain joins TRBV12-3 or TRBV12-4 to TRBJ2-6; D is unclear. V was pared by 10 bases and J by 0 bases, with 7 bases between. The CDR3 runs 13 residues. The DNA of the CDR3 is TGTGCCATCCCATCCTCTGGGGCCAACGTCCTGACTTTC. Translating it yields CAIPSSGANVLTF.

At least ten counts were recorded for this clonotype. The chain carries TRBV7-2 and TRBJ2-5, with 7 bases identical to TRBD2. The germline V gene encodes CDR1 SGHTA and CDR2 FQGNSA. V was pared by 5 bases and J by 1 base, with 10 bases of the junction left unmatched. CDR3 length equals 16 residues. DNA for the CDR3: TGTGCCAGCAGCAAATTTCTAGCGGAACCCCAAGAGACCCAGTACTTC. This sequence encodes CASSKFLAEPQETQYF.

Many counts were recorded for this clonotype. The rearrangement uses TRBV27 and TRBJ2-4; 10 nucleotides align to TRBD2. Per germline, CDR1 MNHEY and CDR2 SMNVEV (reference sequence). The CDR3 runs to 19 residues. V shed 2 bases, J shed 1 base, and the junction held 11 bases outside the gene matches. The CDR3: CASSLLAGDVAGAKNIQYF. For the CDR3, the DNA is TGTGCCAGCAGTTTACTAGCGGGGGACGTTGCGGGGGCCAAAAACATTCAGTACTTC.

This clonotype came up a few times. This sequence joins TRBV7-9 and TRBJ2-1; the D is unclear. This CDR3 region has 13 residues. Trimming took 1 base from V and 13 from J, leaving 14 bases between them. The germline gives CDR1 SEHNR, CDR2 FQNEAQ (reference sequence). CDR3 residues: CASSLDLGWEQFF. The CDR3 DNA is TGTGCCAGCAGCTTAGACCTGGGGTGGGAACAGTTCTTC.

The chain links TRBV27 to TRBJ1-3; D call uncertain. The V end lost 5 bases, the J end lost 2 bases, and 13 bases lay between the germline ends. Germline-derived CDR1 and CDR2 are MNHEY and SMNVEV (reference sequence). The CDR3 is 15 residues long. CDR3 loop: CASSPSMVTGNTIYF. The CDR3 DNA reads as TGTGCCAGCAGTCCCTCGATGGTAACTGGAAACACCATATATTTT.

J is TRBJ2-3 and V is TRBV6-2 or TRBV6-3; D ambiguous. V was trimmed by 5 bases and J by 2 bases, leaving 8 bases between them. Germline V lookup: CDR1 MNHEY, CDR2 SVGEGT. There are 13 residues in the CDR3. The CDR3 sequence is CASSRTLTDTQYF. In DNA, the CDR3 is TGTGCCAGCAGTCGAACCCTCACAGATACGCAGTATTTT.

This chain links TRBV3-1 with TRBJ1-1; no reliable D call. This CDR3 spans 16 amino acids. V lost 1 base to trimming and J lost 1 base, with 13 bases between them. CDR1 is LGHDT and CDR2 is YNNKEL in the germline V gene (reference sequence). The DNA for the CDR3 is TGTGCCAGCAGCCAAGTTGGAGGAGCGGGGAACACTGAAGCTTTCTTT. Translation gives CASSQVGGAGNTEAFF. Looking up the rest from reference TRBV3-1 and TRBJ1-1 gives the full variable domain: DTAVSQTPKYLVTQMGNDKSIKCEQNLGHDTMYWYKQDSKKFLKIMFSYNNKELIINETVPNRFSPKSPDKAHLNLHINSLELGDSAVYFCASSQVGGAGNTEAFFGQGTRLTVV.

This chain uses TRBV4-3 with TRBJ2-1, with TRBD1 as a possible D gene (6 bases). CDR1 and CDR2 (germline): LGHNA, YSLEER. CDR3 length: 14 amino acids. V was trimmed by 3 bases and J by 4 bases, leaving 10 bases between them. In DNA form, the CDR3 reads TGCGCCAGCAGCCATCAAGGGGGATACAATGAGCAGTTCTTC. It codes for CASSHQGGYNEQFF.

At least ten counts were recorded for this clonotype. The rearrangement joins TRBV5-1 to TRBJ2-3, with TRBD2 matching over 10 bases. The CDR3 has 17 amino acids. Trimming removed 0 bases from V and 2 bases from J; junction bases left unmatched: 6. CDR1 and CDR2 (germline): SGHRS, YFSETQ. The DNA for the CDR3 is TGCGCCAGCAGCTTGGGGACTAGCGGACCTATCACAGATACGCAGTATTTT. Protein product: CASSLGTSGPITDTQYF. Looking up the rest from reference TRBV5-1 and TRBJ2-3 gives the full variable domain: KAGVTQTPRYLIKTRGQQVTLSCSPISGHRSVSWYQQTPGQGLQFLFEYFSETQRNKGNFPGRFSGRQFSNSRSEMNVSTLELGDSALYLCASSLGTSGPITDTQYFGPGTRLTVL.

This chain joins TRBV10-3 and TRBJ2-4; TRBD1 matches 9 bases. After removal of 10 bases from V and 0 bases from J, the junction contained 16 bases not matched to a gene. Germline V lookup: CDR1 ENHRY, CDR2 SYGVKD. This CDR3 is 18 amino acids long. This CDR3 is CATVPGTGRTIAKNIQYF. CDR3 sequence (DNA): TGTGCCACCGTTCCGGGGACAGGGAGGACCATAGCCAAAAACATTCAGTACTTC.

This clonotype was seen repeatedly, ten times or more. The rearrangement links TRBV12-3 or TRBV12-4 to TRBJ2-3; tentatively, D is TRBD1 (6 bases). This CDR3 contains 13 residues. Trimming cost V 10 bases and J 4 bases, with 15 bases left between them. CDR3 region: CAITRGGADTQYF. CDR3 in DNA: TGTGCCATCACCAGGGGTGGGGCAGATACGCAGTATTTT.

Many counts were recorded for this clonotype. This rearrangement joins TRBV28 to TRBJ2-3, with 10 bases aligning to TRBD2. V lost 7 bases, J lost 3 bases, and 10 bases stayed unmatched. The CDR3 sequence is 16 residues long. CDR1 and CDR2 (germline): MDHEN, SYDVKM. CDR3 loop: CASKNLAGGGTDTQYF. CDR3 sequence (DNA): TGTGCCAGCAAAAATTTAGCGGGAGGTGGGACAGATACGCAGTATTTT. The complete variable domain, with remaining parts taken from reference TRBV28 and TRBJ2-3, reads DVKVTQSSRYLVKRTGEKVFLECVQDMDHENMFWYRQDPGLGLRLIYFSYDVKMKEKGDIPEGYSVSREKKERFSLILESASTNQTSMYLCASKNLAGGGTDTQYFGPGTRLTVL.

The J gene is TRBJ2-5, the V gene TRBV12-3 or TRBV12-4; TRBD1 agrees at 9 bases. CDR3 length: 14 amino acids. The V gene end was trimmed by 2 bases and the J gene end by 5 bases; junction bases not matched to a gene: 3. The CDR3 loop is CASSLRTGVETQYF. CDR3 bases: TGTGCCAGCAGTTTAAGGACAGGGGTGGAGACCCAGTACTTC.

V usage is TRBV6-1 and J usage is TRBJ2-7; possibly TRBD2 for D (6 bases). CDR3 length: 15 residues. Germline assignment: CDR1 MNHNS and CDR2 SASEGT. The V and J ends lost 6 bases and 2 bases respectively, with 17 bases between them. The CDR3 reads CASSPPGRLTYEQYF. CDR3 sequence (DNA): TGTGCCAGCAGCCCCCCTGGGAGGTTAACCTACGAGCAGTACTTC.

This clonotype has a count of ten or more. The V gene is TRBV29-1, the J gene TRBJ2-1, with 10 nucleotides matching TRBD1. Germline values: CDR1 SQVTM, CDR2 ANQGSEA. This CDR3 comprises 13 residues. With V trimmed by 7 bases and J by 5 bases, 5 bases remained unmatched. This CDR3 reads CSGGQGIDNEQFF. The CDR3 region has the DNA TGCAGCGGGGGACAGGGGATCGACAATGAGCAGTTCTTC.

This CDR3 reads CASSLRTTRGTDTQYF. The CDR3 DNA reads as TGTGCCAGCAGCTTAAGGACAACCCGAGGGACAGATACGCAGTATTTT. The rearrangement joins TRBV7-9 to TRBJ2-3; perhaps D is TRBD1 or TRBD2 (5 bases each). CDR1 and CDR2 from the germline V gene are SEHNR and FQNEAQ (reference sequence). The V end was cut by 2 bases, the J end by 3 bases, with 15 bases between. This CDR3 spans 16 amino acids.

This clonotype was recorded at least ten times. The gene calls are TRBV5-1 and TRBJ2-3; TRBD2 agrees at 8 bases. The CDR3 extends over 14 amino acids. The junction had 3 bases not matched to a gene; V was cut back by 1 base and J by 5 bases. Germline values: CDR1 SGHRS, CDR2 YFSETQ. The CDR3 DNA reads TGCGCCAGCAGCTTGCGCCTAGCGGGAGATACGCAGTATTTT. Amino acids: CASSLRLAGDTQYF.

This clonotype was recorded a few times. V usage is TRBV19 and J usage is TRBJ2-6; 9 bases fit TRBD1. This CDR3 region has 16 residues. CDR1 is LNHDA, CDR2 SQIVND, per germline (reference sequence). J lost 4 bases, V lost 6 bases, and 7 bases had no gene match. In DNA form, the CDR3 reads TGTGCCAGTAGCCCCGGGACAGGGTTCGGGGCCAACGTCCTGACTTTC. Protein product: CASSPGTGFGANVLTF. Drawing the rest from reference TRBV19 and TRBJ2-6, the complete variable domain is DGGITQSPKYLFRKEGQNVTLSCEQNLNHDAMYWYRQDPGQGLRLIYYSQIVNDFQKGDIAEGYSVSREKKESFPLTVTSAQKNPTAFYLCASSPGTGFGANVLTFGAGSRLTVL.

This clonotype turned up a few times. This chain uses TRBV12-3 or TRBV12-4 with TRBJ2-7; TRBD1 agrees at 12 bases. J lost 3 bases, V lost 5 bases, and 8 bases had no gene match. CDR3 length: 16 amino acids. The CDR3 region is CASSPTGQGADYEQYF. CDR3 nucleotide sequence: TGTGCCAGCAGTCCTACGGGACAGGGGGCTGACTACGAGCAGTACTTC.

This clonotype came up many times. This chain uses TRBV25-1 with TRBJ2-2, with D uncertain. The germline V and J ends were trimmed by 2 bases and 6 bases, with 10 bases remaining between them. In germline, CDR1 is MGHDK, CDR2 SYGVNS. This CDR3 spans 14 amino acids. The CDR3: CASSEGDRAGELFF. CDR3 coding DNA: TGTGCCAGCAGTGAAGGGGATAGGGCCGGGGAGCTGTTTTTT.

Here the CDR3 DNA reads TGTGCCAGCGCCGGGACAGGGGTAGAGACCCAGTACTTC. Translated: CASAGTGVETQYF. This chain connects TRBV6-1 to TRBJ2-5; 10 bases line up with TRBD1. V shed 8 bases and J 4 bases; nucleotides not matched to a gene: 4. Germline V CDR1 and CDR2: MNHNS, SASEGT. CDR3 length: 13 amino acids.

The chain links TRBV5-6 to TRBJ1-1; D perhaps matches TRBD1 (6 bases). The CDR3 has 14 amino acids. CDR1 SGHDT and CDR2 YYEEEE come from the germline V gene. V dropped 1 base and J dropped 4 bases, with 11 bases sitting between them. CDR3 bases: TGTGCCAGCAGCTTGCCACAGGACAGCACTGAAGCTTTCTTT. It encodes CASSLPQDSTEAFF.

This clonotype was counted at least ten times. V and J are TRBV20-1 and TRBJ2-1; 9 bases agree with TRBD2. Germline V gene data show CDR1 as DFQATT and CDR2 as SNEGSKA (reference sequence). Germline trimming cut 6 bases from V and 5 bases from J; bases unmatched to any gene: 11. There are 15 residues in the CDR3. In nucleotides, the CDR3 is TGCAGTGCCCCCGATGCTAGCGGGGCGCACAATGAGCAGTTCTTC. It codes for CSAPDASGAHNEQFF.

This clonotype came up a few times. The chain uses TRBV4-3 and TRBJ2-5; weak D call: TRBD2 (5 bases). Per the germline V gene, CDR1 is LGHNA and CDR2 is YSLEER. V was cut by 4 bases and J by 1 base, with 16 bases left in between. CDR3 length equals 16 residues. This chain's CDR3 is CASSLRGGTFQETQYF. CDR3 DNA: TGCGCCAGCAGCCTCCGAGGAGGAACCTTCCAAGAGACCCAGTACTTC.

This clonotype was seen repeatedly, ten times or more. The chain couples TRBV12-3 or TRBV12-4 to TRBJ1-6; possibly TRBD1 for D (5 bases). The CDR3 extends over 14 amino acids. Trimming cost V 3 bases and J 9 bases, with 12 bases left between them. The DNA of the CDR3 is TGTGCCAGCAGTTTTGGGGGTAGAGCTTCACCCCTCCACTTT. This encodes CASSFGGRASPLHF.

The V gene is TRBV10-3, the J gene TRBJ2-3; perhaps TRBD1 as D (6 bases). The CDR3 sequence is 12 residues long. The V gene lost 0 bases and the J gene lost 8 bases, with 6 bases spanning the gap. The germline V gene encodes CDR1 ENHRY and CDR2 SYGVKD. This chain's CDR3 is CAISESQGTQYF. The CDR3 nucleotides read TGTGCCATCAGTGAGTCACAGGGTACGCAGTATTTT.

The chain carries TRBV12-3 or TRBV12-4 and TRBJ1-2, with D maybe TRBD1 (6 bases). V lost 0 bases, J lost 6 bases, and 11 bases lay in between. There are 14 residues in the CDR3. In DNA form, the CDR3 reads TGTGCCAGCAGTTTAGCGGCCACAGGGCATGGCTACACCTTC. Residues: CASSLAATGHGYTF.

This chain uses TRBV7-2 with TRBJ1-2; unclear D gene. From germline, CDR1 is SGHTA and CDR2 FQGNSA. The CDR3 is made up of 13 amino acids. Trimming took off 4 bases at V and 3 bases at J, with 9 bases between the two ends. The CDR3 sequence: CASSWRRDYGYTF. The CDR3 DNA reads as TGTGCCAGCAGCTGGCGCCGGGACTATGGCTACACCTTC.

A remark on this clonotype: One junction end does not reproduce the germline sequence, and a read error may be involved. The chain joins TRBV7-2 to TRBJ2-1, with a tentative D call TRBD1 (6 bases). In germline, CDR1 is SGHTA, CDR2 FQGNSA. The CDR3 totals 15 residues. The CDR3 bases are TGTGCCAGCGGCTTAGTTCCGGGACATGTCAATGAGCAGTTCTTC. This translates into CASGLVPGHVNEQFF. The variable domain in full, completed from reference TRBV7-2 and TRBJ2-1, reads GAGVSQSPSNKVTEKGKDVELRCDPISGHTALYWYRQSLGQGLEFLIYFQGNSAPDKSGLPSDRFSAERTGGSVSTLTIQRTQQEDSAVYLCASGLVPGHVNEQFFGPGTRLTVL.